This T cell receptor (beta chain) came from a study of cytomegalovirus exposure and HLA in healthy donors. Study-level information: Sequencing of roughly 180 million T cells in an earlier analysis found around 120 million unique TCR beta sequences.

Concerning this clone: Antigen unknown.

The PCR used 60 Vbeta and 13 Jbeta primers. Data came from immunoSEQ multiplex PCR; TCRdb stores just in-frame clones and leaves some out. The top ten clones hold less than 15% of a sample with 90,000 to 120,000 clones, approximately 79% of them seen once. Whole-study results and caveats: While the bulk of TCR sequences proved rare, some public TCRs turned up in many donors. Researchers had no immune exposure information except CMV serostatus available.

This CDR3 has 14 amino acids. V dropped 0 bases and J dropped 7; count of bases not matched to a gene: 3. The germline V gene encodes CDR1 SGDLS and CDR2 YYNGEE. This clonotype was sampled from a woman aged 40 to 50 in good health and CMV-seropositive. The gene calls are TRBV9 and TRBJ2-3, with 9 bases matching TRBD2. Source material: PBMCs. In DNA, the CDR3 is TGTGCCAGCAGCGTAGTAGGGACTAGCAATACGCAGTATTTT. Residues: CASSVVGTSNTQYF.